A single T cell receptor beta chain is shown here with its context. Time point described: pretreatment peripheral blood. This sample is part of a study of PD-L1 blockade in urothelial cancer. Per the germline V gene, CDR1 is SGHNT and CDR2 is YENEEA. The ends lost 2 bases at V and 10 bases at J; junction bases unmatched: 5. This CDR3 comprises 15 residues. TCRdb keeps only in-frame clones here, not all; method: immunoSEQ multiplex PCR. In the table there are roughly 67,000 clones, 75% to 90% of which are singletons. Sample: PBMCs, taken around atezolizumab (anti-PD-L1) treatment. This sequence joins TRBV11-3 and TRBJ1-6, with 10 bases matching TRBD1. The TCR comes from a man between 60 and 75 years old with urothelial cancer. The CDR3 sequence is CASSLSGTGASPLHF. In nucleotides, the CDR3 is TGTGCCAGCAGCTTAAGCGGGACAGGGGCCTCACCCCTCCACTTT.